The next 21 T cell receptor beta chains were all read from a single sample in a study of blood T cell repertoires in COVID-19. The table came from immunoSEQ multiplex PCR; TCRdb's copy has only in-frame clones and leaves some out. The table records around 42,000 clones, 85% to 90% of them present only once. Sequenced material: peripheral blood. Source of these receptors: a man between 65 and 80 years old with acute or convalescent COVID-19.

The J gene is TRBJ1-1, the V gene TRBV25-1; TRBD1 matches 7 bases. This CDR3 contains 13 residues. The germline V gene has CDR1 MGHDK and CDR2 SYGVNS. The V and J ends lost 8 bases and 12 bases, in that order; junction bases with no gene match: 15. The CDR3 DNA is TGTGCCAGCGGCCAGACCGACAGGGAGATTTCTTTCTTT. Its protein product is CASGQTDREISFF.

The chain joins TRBV29-1 to TRBJ1-1, with a weak D call TRBD1 (6 bases). The V gene's germline CDR1 is SQVTM and CDR2 ANQGSEA. Trimming removed 7 bases from V and 0 bases from J, with 9 bases in between. The CDR3 contains 12 residues. CDR3 nucleotide sequence: TGCAGCGGAGGACAGATGAACACTGAAGCTTTCTTT. Encoded protein: CSGGQMNTEAFF.

V is TRBV29-1 and J is TRBJ1-1; TRBD1 matches 8 bases. The CDR3 has 15 amino acids. V trimming: 6 bases; J trimming: 0 bases; junction bases outside the gene matches: 9. The V gene's germline CDR1 is SQVTM and CDR2 ANQGSEA. CDR3 amino acids: CSVGQGAFLNTEAFF. In DNA, the CDR3 is TGCAGCGTCGGTCAGGGGGCCTTTTTGAACACTGAAGCTTTCTTT.

The rearrangement links TRBV29-1 to TRBJ1-1; D is unclear. There are 13 residues in the CDR3. With 7 bases removed from V and 6 bases from J, the gap between germline ends came to 18 bases. CDR1 is SQVTM, CDR2 ANQGSEA, per germline. The CDR3 sequence: CSESTPLTSEAFF. DNA of the CDR3: TGCAGCGAATCCACACCGCTCACATCTGAAGCTTTCTTT.

This clone was seen a handful of times. V and J are TRBV7-8 and TRBJ1-5; weak D call: TRBD1 (6 bases). There are 16 residues in the CDR3. Germline CDR1 SGHVS, CDR2 FQNEAQ. The V end lost 5 bases, the J end lost 0 bases, and 14 bases lay between the germline ends. CDR3 nucleotide sequence: TGTGCCAGCAGCCCCCAGGGGCTAAATAGCAATCAGCCCCAGCATTTT. Translation: CASSPQGLNSNQPQHF.

The rearrangement uses TRBV4-2 and TRBJ2-1; TRBD2 matches 15 bases. The CDR3 sequence is 18 residues long. In germline, CDR1 is LGHNA, CDR2 YNFKEQ. Losses at the gene ends were 3 bases for V and 5 bases for J; bases not matched to a gene: 8. The CDR3 DNA reads as TGTGCCAGCAGCCATACCGGGACTAGCGGGGGGTCAAACAATGAGCAGTTCTTC. Translated: CASSHTGTSGGSNNEQFF.

The chain links TRBV6-1 to TRBJ1-1, with D maybe TRBD1 (5 bases). V shed 1 base and J shed 4 bases, with 13 bases lying between them. The V gene's germline CDR1 is MNHNS and CDR2 SASEGT. The CDR3 is 15 residues long. The CDR3 protein is CASSEGGDRRTEAFF. CDR3 bases: TGTGCCAGCAGTGAAGGGGGGGACCGACGCACTGAAGCTTTCTTT.

This chain joins TRBV7-3 and TRBJ1-1; D is uncertain. The CDR3 extends over 13 amino acids. The germline V and J ends were trimmed by 1 base and 5 bases, with 8 bases remaining between them. Germline values: CDR1 SGHTA, CDR2 FQGTGA. The CDR3 here is CASSLRARTEAFF. The CDR3 DNA is TGTGCCAGCAGCTTAAGGGCCCGAACTGAAGCTTTCTTT. The full variable domain, with the rest looked up from reference TRBV7-3 and TRBJ1-1, is GAGVSQTPSNKVTEKGKYVELRCDPISGHTALYWYRQSLGQGPEFLIYFQGTGAADDSGLPNDRFFAVRPEGSVSTLKIQRTERGDSAVYLCASSLRARTEAFFGQGTRLTVV.

The V and J genes are TRBV20-1 and TRBJ2-5; 12 positions agree with TRBD2. With 6 bases clipped from V and 2 bases from J, the junction kept 7 bases outside the gene matches. Germline V gives CDR1 DFQATT, CDR2 SNEGSKA (reference sequence). The CDR3 spans 15 residues. The DNA of the CDR3 is TGCAGTGCGAGTCTAGCGGGAGGGCCGCAAGAGACCCAGTACTTC. Amino acids: CSASLAGGPQETQYF.

The chain uses TRBV19 and TRBJ1-6; TRBD1 is a possible D gene (5 bases). This CDR3 is built from 14 residues. Trimming removed 7 bases from V and 3 bases from J, with 10 bases in between. Germline CDR1 and CDR2: LNHDA and SQIVND (reference sequence). CDR3 nucleotides: TGTGCCAGTAAGGACACGAGCTATAATTCACCCCTCCACTTT. This codes for CASKDTSYNSPLHF.

V and J are TRBV7-6 and TRBJ2-7, with 8 nucleotides matching TRBD1. CDR1 is SGHVS and CDR2 is FNYEAQ in the germline V gene. The CDR3 contains 15 residues. V gave up 2 bases and J gave up 5 bases; unmatched junction bases: 8. This chain's CDR3 is CASSLNGQGADEQYF. CDR3 in DNA: TGTGCCAGCAGCTTAAATGGGCAGGGGGCAGACGAGCAGTACTTC.

The V gene is TRBV7-3, the J gene TRBJ2-1; the D gene is possibly TRBD2 (5 bases). Trimming pared 1 base from V and 6 bases from J, leaving 13 bases between. The CDR3 covers 15 residues. Per the germline V gene, CDR1 is SGHTA and CDR2 is FQGTGA. This CDR3 reads CASSLKRAQSNEQFF. CDR3 coding DNA: TGTGCCAGCAGCTTAAAGAGGGCCCAGAGCAATGAGCAGTTCTTC.

CDR3 sequence reads: CASSPGQMNTEAFF. The CDR3 DNA reads as TGTGCCAGCTCACCCGGACAGATGAACACTGAAGCTTTCTTT. The gene calls are TRBV18 and TRBJ1-1, with a tentative D call TRBD1 (6 bases). This CDR3 region has 14 residues. Germline values: CDR1 KGHSH, CDR2 LQKENI. Trimming took 3 bases from V and 0 from J, leaving 8 bases between them.

The rearrangement joins TRBV19 to TRBJ2-7, with a tentative D call TRBD1 (6 bases). The CDR3 consists of 16 residues. CDR1 and CDR2 (germline): LNHDA, SQIVND (reference sequence). Trimming took 5 bases from V and 1 from J, leaving 18 bases between them. CDR3 coding DNA: TGTGCCAGTAGTTATCGGTGGACAGTTACTTCCTACGAGCAGTACTTC. Protein sequence: CASSYRWTVTSYEQYF. Combining the CDR3 with reference TRBV19 and TRBJ2-7 gives the whole variable domain DGGITQSPKYLFRKEGQNVTLSCEQNLNHDAMYWYRQDPGQGLRLIYYSQIVNDFQKGDIAEGYSVSREKKESFPLTVTSAQKNPTAFYLCASSYRWTVTSYEQYFGPGTRLTVT.

This sequence joins TRBV3-1 (or the pseudogene TRBV3-2) and TRBJ2-6; D might be TRBD1 (6 bases). The CDR3 consists of 19 residues. The germline V gene encodes CDR1 LGHDT and CDR2 YNNKEL (reference sequence). The germline V and J ends were trimmed by 4 bases and 0 bases, with 19 bases remaining between them. The CDR3 DNA sequence: TGTGCCAGCAGCCCCCATGGAGGACAGCTGAGCTCTGGGGCCAACGTCCTGACTTTC. Its translation is CASSPHGGQLSSGANVLTF.

CDR3 sequence reads: CASAGGPRIPLFQFF. CDR3 DNA sequence: TGTGCCAGCGCAGGAGGGCCAAGAATCCCTTTATTTCAGTTCTTC. The chain combines TRBV19 with TRBJ2-1; a possible D gene is TRBD2 (6 bases). Germline CDR1 LNHDA, CDR2 SQIVND (reference sequence). V was shortened by 9 bases and J by 13 bases, with 28 bases between the two germline ends. This CDR3 has 15 residues.

J is TRBJ2-1 and V is TRBV6-6, with a possible D match to TRBD2 (5 bases). V lost 0 bases, J lost 9 bases, and 18 bases lay in between. Germline V gene data show CDR1 as MNHNY and CDR2 as SVGAGI (reference sequence). The CDR3 consists of 16 residues. The chain's CDR3 is CASSYSGDKRSGEQFF. CDR3 bases: TGTGCCAGCAGTTACTCGGGCGACAAACGAAGCGGTGAGCAGTTCTTC.

This clone is a singleton in its sample. The chain joins TRBV30 to TRBJ1-5; weak D call: TRBD1 (6 bases). This CDR3 is built from 13 residues. Trimming pared 2 bases from V and 7 bases from J, leaving 12 bases between. In germline, CDR1 is GTSNPN, CDR2 SVGIG (reference sequence). The CDR3 coding sequence is TGTGCCTGGAGTTTCGGACAGAAACAGCCCCAGCATTTT. Protein sequence: CAWSFGQKQPQHF.

The chain carries TRBV28 and TRBJ1-4, with D hard to call. CDR1 and CDR2 (germline): MDHEN, SYDVKM. The length of the CDR3 is 15 residues. Trimming removed 4 bases from V and 3 bases from J, with 12 bases in between. CDR3 protein: CASSSGGRANEKLFF. The CDR3 DNA is TGTGCCAGCAGTTCGGGTGGCCGAGCTAATGAAAAACTGTTTTTT. Filled out from reference TRBV28 and TRBJ1-4, the complete variable domain reads DVKVTQSSRYLVKRTGEKVFLECVQDMDHENMFWYRQDPGLGLRLIYFSYDVKMKEKGDIPEGYSVSREKKERFSLILESASTNQTSMYLCASSSGGRANEKLFFGSGTQLSVL.

A few counts support this clone. This chain joins TRBV24-1 and TRBJ2-7, with a weak D call TRBD1 (5 bases). Germline CDR1 and CDR2: KGHDR and SFDVKD. Deletions cut 4 bases from V and 7 bases from J, with 10 bases between. This CDR3 comprises 12 residues. In DNA form, the CDR3 reads TGTGCCACCAGTGAGGCTAAGGGGGAGCAGTACTTC. Protein: CATSEAKGEQYF.

The chain carries TRBV7-8 and TRBJ1-1, with D hard to call. The V and J ends lost 1 base and 1 base respectively, with 4 bases between them. Germline lookup yields CDR1 SGHVS and CDR2 FQNEAQ. The CDR3 is 13 residues long. CDR3 coding DNA: TGTGCCAGCAGCTTAGGTAGGAACACTGAAGCTTTCTTT. This codes for CASSLGRNTEAFF.